Each of the 9 T cell receptor beta chains below was sequenced from the same sample in a study of post-analysis software for immune sequencing data. Study-level findings and limits: Relative to controls, patients had roughly five TRBV segments at higher frequency, with TRBV5-6, TRBV5-1 and TRBV20-1 among these.

Unique molecular identifiers were built into the TCR beta cDNA libraries. TCRdb processed the PCR reads anew with MiXCR; each CDR3 protein has one entry. The table records 820,000 or so distinct CDR3 sequences, about 57% of them present only once. No antigen is known for these receptors. Sequenced input: blood. The receptors were sampled from a girl aged 5-17 years with multiple sclerosis.

This chain uses TRBV5-1 with TRBJ2-7; D uncertain. The CDR3 runs to 12 residues. The V gene lost 4 bases and the J gene lost 7 bases, with 12 bases spanning the gap. The V gene's germline CDR1 is SGHRS and CDR2 YFSETQ. CDR3 DNA sequence: TGCGCCAGCAGCACAAACAGTGCGGAGCAGTACTTC. Translating gives CASSTNSAEQYF.

The V call is TRBV6-5, the J call TRBJ2-7; 7 bases agree with TRBD1. Germline-derived CDR1 and CDR2 are MNHEY and SVGAGI. Trimming removed 6 bases from V and 6 bases from J; junction bases left unmatched: 8. The CDR3 has 13 residues. In DNA form, the CDR3 reads TGTGCCAGCAGCCCTCAAGGGGGCGGCGAGCAGTACTTC. Its protein product is CASSPQGGGEQYF.

J is TRBJ2-4 and V is TRBV5-6; the D call may be TRBD1 or TRBD2 (6 bases each). Germline V gene sequence: CDR1 SGHDT, CDR2 YYEEEE. The V and J ends lost 6 bases and 15 bases respectively, with 22 bases between them. CDR3 length equals 13 residues. The CDR3 reads CASTQAGGLSRYF. The CDR3 DNA sequence: TGTGCCAGCACACAGGCTGGGGGGCTGTCCAGGTACTTC. Full variable domain (rest looked up from reference TRBV5-6 and TRBJ2-4): DAGVTQSPTHLIKTRGQQVTLRCSPKSGHDTVSWYQQALGQGPQFIFQYYEEEERQRGNFPDRFSGHQFPNYSSELNVNALLLGDSALYLCASTQAGGLSRYFGAGTRLSVL.

This clonotype was seen a few times. V is TRBV7-9 and J is TRBJ1-2; no reliable D call. V was clipped by 5 bases and J by 9 bases, with 13 bases between them. There are 12 residues in the CDR3. CDR1 SEHNR and CDR2 FQNEAQ come from the germline V gene (reference sequence). CDR3 DNA: TGTGCCAGCAGCCCCACCGGCGGAAGCTACACCTTC. This sequence encodes CASSPTGGSYTF.

A few counts support this clonotype. The chain recombines TRBV4-1 with TRBJ2-3; perhaps TRBD1 as D (5 bases). The CDR3 is made up of 16 amino acids. Germline V gives CDR1 MGHRA, CDR2 YSYEKL. Between the trimmed V and J ends, which lost 1 base and 2 bases, there was a span of 13 bases. CDR3 DNA: TGCGCCAGCAGCCAAGGGGTAGGGGCCCTCACAGATACGCAGTATTTT. As protein: CASSQGVGALTDTQYF.

The chain combines TRBV4-2 with TRBJ2-7; 7 bases match TRBD1. Trimming removed 5 bases from V and 3 bases from J; junction bases left unmatched: 7. The germline CDR1 and CDR2 sequences are LGHNA and YNFKEQ. The CDR3 totals 14 residues. The CDR3 DNA reads TGTGCCAGCAGCGCCCGGGACAGTGGCTACGAGCAGTACTTC. It yields the protein CASSARDSGYEQYF.

CDR3 sequence (DNA): TGCAGCGCACGGACGGAAGTCAGCTATGGCTACACCTTC. As protein: CSARTEVSYGYTF. The J gene is TRBJ1-2, the V gene TRBV29-1; D is ambiguous. Germline V gene data show CDR1 as SQVTM and CDR2 as ANQGSEA. The CDR3 runs to 13 residues. Trimming removed 7 bases from V and 4 bases from J, with 16 bases in between.

The chain is built from TRBV20-1 and TRBJ2-4; 9 bases agree with TRBD1. The closer fit of TRBJ2-5 to the DNA end suggests the J call may be wrong. Looked up from germline, CDR1 is DFQATT and CDR2 is SNEGSKA (reference sequence). The CDR3 runs to 18 residues. The CDR3 bases are TGCAGTGCTAGTCCGGGGACAGGGTCCTGGAGGTTAGGAGAGACCCAGTACTTC. Amino acid sequence: CSASPGTGSWRLGETQYF.

This clonotype was seen a few times. The V call is TRBV7-2, the J call TRBJ2-6; possibly TRBD1 or TRBD2 for D (5 bases each). V was pared by 3 bases and J by 0 bases, with 18 bases between. The germline gives CDR1 SGHTA, CDR2 FQGNSA. CDR3 length: 19 residues. CDR3 loop: CASSFTGPSGGSGANVLTF. CDR3 nucleotides: TGTGCCAGCAGCTTTACGGGACCGAGTGGGGGCTCTGGGGCCAACGTCCTGACTTTC. The full variable domain, rest sourced from reference TRBV7-2 and TRBJ2-6, is GAGVSQSPSNKVTEKGKDVELRCDPISGHTALYWYRQSLGQGLEFLIYFQGNSAPDKSGLPSDRFSAERTGGSVSTLTIQRTQQEDSAVYLCASSFTGPSGGSGANVLTFGAGSRLTVL.